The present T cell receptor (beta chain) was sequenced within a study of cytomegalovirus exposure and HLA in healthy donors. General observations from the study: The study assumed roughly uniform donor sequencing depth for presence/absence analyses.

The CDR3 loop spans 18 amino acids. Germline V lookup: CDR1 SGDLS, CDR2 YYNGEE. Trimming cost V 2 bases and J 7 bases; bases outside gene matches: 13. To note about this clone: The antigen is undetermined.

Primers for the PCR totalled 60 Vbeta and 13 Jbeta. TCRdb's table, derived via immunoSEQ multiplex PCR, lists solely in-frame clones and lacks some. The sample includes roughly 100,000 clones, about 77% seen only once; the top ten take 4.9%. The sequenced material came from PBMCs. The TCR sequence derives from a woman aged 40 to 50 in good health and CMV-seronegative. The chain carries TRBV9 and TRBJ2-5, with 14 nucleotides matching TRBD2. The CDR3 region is CASSVGLGLAGVDGTQYF. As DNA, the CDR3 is TGTGCCAGCAGCGTCGGACTGGGACTAGCGGGGGTCGACGGGACCCAGTACTTC.